These T cell receptor beta chains were read from a single sample in a study of T cells in Graves' hyperthyroidism and ophthalmopathy. A single record per CDR3 protein comes from TCRdb applying MiXCR to the multiplex PCR reads. The data show around 500,000 distinct CDR3 sequences, approximately 14% seen once. Sequenced: blood. The receptor source for this set is a woman younger than 30 with Graves' hyperthyroidism. Each CDR3 is given with its conserved first and last residue.

j_gene,v_gene,CDR3aa
TRBJ1-5,TRBV6-6,CASSYPGQAYFDQPQHF
TRBJ1-2,TRBV30,CAWSVRLSYGYTF
TRBJ1-5,TRBV28,CALGGENQPQHF
TRBJ1-5,TRBV11-1,CASSSKPNQPQHF
TRBJ1-1,TRBV30,CAWSELRNTEAFF
TRBJ1-6,TRBV4-1,CASSQDSLGTSLHF
TRBJ2-1,TRBV20-1,CSAYRDRGTDEQFF
TRBJ1-1,TRBV10-3,CAISAAGAEAFF
TRBJ2-4,TRBV5-1,CASSLAPAAENIQYF
TRBJ2-1,TRBV6-2/TRBV6-3,CASSYEWEGVGEQFF
TRBJ1-1,TRBV12-3/TRBV12-4,CASSGPPRTENTEAFF
TRBJ2-4,TRBV20-1,CSTEVSKNIQYF
TRBJ1-4,TRBV2,CASSDRQAINEKLFF
TRBJ2-2,TRBV3-1,CASSQDYRGRNTGELFF
TRBJ2-1,TRBV12-3/TRBV12-4,CASKNEQFF
TRBJ2-3,TRBV18,CASSPDESVGTQYF
TRBJ2-3,TRBV5-1,CASSGGQDTDTQYF
TRBJ1-3,TRBV12-3/TRBV12-4,CASSLEGSAGNTIYF
TRBJ1-1,TRBV28,CASMLTGTTEAFF
TRBJ1-1,TRBV7-9,CASSLSGAFDTEAFF
TRBJ2-7,TRBV4-1,CASSHTLIHWRSYEQYF
TRBJ2-6,TRBV28,CASSLPPQYGANVLTF
TRBJ2-1,TRBV3-1,CASSPLAGGPGNEQFF
TRBJ1-5,TRBV9,CASRADGINQPQHF
TRBJ1-5,TRBV6-5,CASSYTGDQPQHF
TRBJ2-7,TRBV11-2,CASSLDRVYEQYF
TRBJ1-5,TRBV12-3/TRBV12-4,CASRLTENQPQHF
TRBJ2-1,TRBV12-3/TRBV12-4,CASSFAEQYNEQFF
TRBJ1-3,TRBV24-1,CATSESGGNTIYF
TRBJ2-7,TRBV7-8,CASNPRHGIGYEQYF
TRBJ1-2,TRBV12-3/TRBV12-4,CASREKGSYGYTF
TRBJ2-5,TRBV10-1,CASSEGSPWETQYF
TRBJ1-2,TRBV25-1,CASRCRVVGCGYTF
TRBJ1-2,TRBV5-1,CTSSLARTGSYDYTF
TRBJ2-3,TRBV5-1,CASSLVAFGGTDTQYF
TRBJ2-1,TRBV28,CASSPRTINEQFF
TRBJ2-5,TRBV3-1,CASSNPKGSVTQYF
TRBJ1-2,TRBV19,CASSIGQGANYGYTF
TRBJ2-2,TRBV24-1,CATSDLSLSGANTGELFF
TRBJ2-2,TRBV12-5,CASALKAGPTGELFF
TRBJ1-2,TRBV5-5,CASRPDQSYGYTF